This entry concerns a single T cell receptor (beta chain). Its antigen remains unidentified. This sample stems from a study of shared clonotypes between healthy human individuals. On the study more broadly: Participating donors consisted of two women and a few men aged 18 to 49.

Whole-study results and caveats: The diversity represented, both genetic and in exposure history, was limited by few donors.

Terminally differentiated effector memory CD45RA+ cells were excluded from the naive CD8 cells, which were CD45RO-negative and positively selected for CCR7. The donor cohort consisted entirely of Caucasian adults residing in Nashville, Tennessee. Sequencing was performed with immunoSEQ multiplex PCR; in TCRdb, only in-frame clones are kept and a portion is missing. The sample records around 1.9 million clones, roughly 91% being singletons. The clonotype comes from a man aged 18 to 29 in good health. Some clones in this sample may be carry-over from other donors' samples. Sample: naive CD8+ T cells from PBMCs.

The CDR3 is CASRGATGYTF. DNA for the CDR3: TGTGCCAGTAGAGGCGCAACTGGCTACACCTTC. The chain combines TRBV19 with TRBJ1-2, with D unresolved. The V and J ends lost 6 bases and 7 bases respectively, with 9 bases between them. The V gene's germline CDR1 is LNHDA and CDR2 SQIVND (reference sequence). The CDR3 is 11 residues long.